The 13 T cell receptor beta chains in this list originate from one sample, sequenced in a study of T-cell memory formation after mild COVID-19. TCRdb reprocessed the 5' RACE reads via MiXCR and lists one record per CDR3 protein. The data show around 420,000 distinct CDR3 sequences, roughly a quarter seen once. Sequencing input: PBMCs or a T cell subset sorted from them (not recorded which). The receptors derive from an adult woman who had mild COVID-19 (a few samples of this study predate the infection). Cell type and time point are not known.

The genes are TRBV7-6 and TRBJ2-7, with TRBD1 matching over 9 bases. Germline V gene data show CDR1 as SGHVS and CDR2 as FNYEAQ. The CDR3 has 13 residues. J lost 5 bases, V lost 5 bases, and 4 bases had no gene match. The CDR3 DNA sequence: TGTGCCAGCAGCCATGACAGGGGGGACGAGCAGTACTTC. This translates into CASSHDRGDEQYF.

The sample holds a few counts of this clonotype. The genes are TRBV30 and TRBJ2-1, with D tentatively TRBD2 (6 bases). Germline-derived CDR1 and CDR2 are GTSNPN and SVGIG (reference sequence). This CDR3 contains 13 residues. V was trimmed by 6 bases and J by 3 bases, leaving 12 bases between them. The CDR3 region has the DNA TGTGCCTGTATAGCGGACGTCTACAATGAGCAGTTCTTC. It is translated as CACIADVYNEQFF.

The CDR3 DNA is TGTGCCAGCGGACTCAGCAGGGATCAGCCCCAGCATTTT. Its translation: CASGLSRDQPQHF. The rearrangement links TRBV12-3 or TRBV12-4 to TRBJ1-5, with a possible D match to TRBD1 (5 bases). The ends were cut back, 8 bases at V and 5 bases at J, with 13 bases in the middle. The CDR3 is 13 amino acids.

The chain is built from TRBV29-1 and TRBJ1-2; no definite D call. From germline, CDR1 is SQVTM and CDR2 ANQGSEA. V was trimmed by 4 bases and J by 8 bases, leaving 14 bases between them. The CDR3 length is 12 residues. In DNA form, the CDR3 reads TGCAGCGTTGTCGACCCGAGTGAGGGCTACACCTTC. This codes for CSVVDPSEGYTF.

This clonotype has more than one count but fewer than ten. The chain is built from TRBV7-2 and TRBJ2-3, with D maybe TRBD1 (5 bases). V lost 5 bases and J 1 base, leaving 16 bases between the germline ends. The length of the CDR3 is 16 residues. Looked up from germline, CDR1 is SGHTA and CDR2 is FQGNSA. The CDR3: CASSPGQQIGTDTQYF. The CDR3 DNA sequence: TGTGCCAGCAGCCCAGGACAACAAATAGGCACAGATACGCAGTATTTT.

This clonotype was detected only a few times. The chain joins TRBV24-1 to TRBJ2-2; D gene unclear. The CDR3 extends over 15 amino acids. V gave up 3 bases and J gave up 6 bases, with 13 bases separating them. Per germline, CDR1 KGHDR and CDR2 SFDVKD. The DNA of the CDR3 is TGTGCCACCAGTGATCCCCGGACCGTTTCCGGGGAGCTGTTTTTT. Translation gives CATSDPRTVSGELFF.

This clonotype turned up a few times. The chain recombines TRBV20-1 with TRBJ1-3; D is uncertain. CDR3 length equals 11 residues. Trimming cost V 7 bases and J 4 bases, with 8 bases left between them. Germline CDR1 is DFQATT and CDR2 is SNEGSKA (reference sequence). CDR3: CSGAWGNTIYF. The CDR3 nucleotides are TGCAGTGGCGCGTGGGGAAACACCATATATTTT.

This chain connects TRBV6-5 to TRBJ2-7; D remains unclear. The ends were cut back, 6 bases at V and 2 bases at J, with 11 bases in the middle. The V gene's germline CDR1 is MNHEY and CDR2 SVGAGI. This CDR3 spans 13 amino acids. In DNA, the CDR3 is TGTGCCAGCAGAGAGTCCGGAACCTACGAGCAGTACTTC. Encoded protein: CASRESGTYEQYF.

In this sample, this clonotype turned up many times. The chain combines TRBV7-9 with TRBJ2-1; TRBD2 agrees at 9 bases. The CDR3 contains 15 residues. With V trimmed by 3 bases and J by 7 bases, 7 bases remained unmatched. CDR1 and CDR2 from the germline V gene are SEHNR and FQNEAQ (reference sequence). The CDR3: CASSFVGLARNEQFF. As DNA, the CDR3 is TGTGCCAGCAGCTTCGTCGGACTAGCGCGGAATGAGCAGTTCTTC. Together with reference TRBV7-9 and TRBJ2-1, the CDR3 gives the full variable domain: DTGVSQNPRHKITKRGQNVTFRCDPISEHNRLYWYRQTLGQGPEFLTYFQNEAQLEKSRLLSDRFSAERPKGSFSTLEIQRTEQGDSAMYLCASSFVGLARNEQFFGPGTRLTVL.

This sequence joins TRBV5-1 and TRBJ2-7; 7 bases are a match to TRBD2. Germline CDR1 reads SGHRS; CDR2 reads YFSETQ. The V gene end was trimmed by 3 bases and the J gene end by 2 bases; junction bases not matched to a gene: 14. This CDR3 comprises 17 residues. The CDR3 here is CASSSGPRGGTAYEQYF. The CDR3 DNA is TGCGCCAGCAGCTCGGGACCTCGCGGGGGAACCGCCTACGAGCAGTACTTC.

This chain links TRBV11-2 with TRBJ2-1; TRBD2 aligns across 7 bases. The CDR3 extends over 16 amino acids. V trimming: 6 bases; J trimming: 5 bases; junction bases outside the gene matches: 13. Germline loops: CDR1 SGHAT, CDR2 FQNNGV. CDR3 in DNA: TGTGCCAGCAGATCCCCGGCAGGGAGGGTAGACAATGAGCAGTTCTTC. The encoded protein is CASRSPAGRVDNEQFF.

The V call is TRBV7-6, the J call TRBJ2-1; 9 bases are shared with TRBD1. The CDR3 runs to 16 residues. V trimming: 4 bases; J trimming: 0 bases; junction bases outside the gene matches: 4. The germline V gene has CDR1 SGHVS and CDR2 FNYEAQ. The CDR3 nucleotides are TGTGCCAGCAGCTCCGGGACAGGGATCTCCTACAATGAGCAGTTCTTC. This codes for CASSSGTGISYNEQFF.

A few counts support this clonotype. The genes are TRBV25-1 and TRBJ2-2; TRBD1 agrees at 9 bases. Trimming took 5 bases from V and 6 from J; bases not matched to a gene: 13. This CDR3 is built from 17 residues. Germline CDR1 MGHDK, CDR2 SYGVNS. The CDR3 here is CASSSMGHTGGSGELFF. CDR3 DNA sequence: TGTGCCAGCAGTTCAATGGGGCACACAGGGGGCTCCGGGGAGCTGTTTTTT.